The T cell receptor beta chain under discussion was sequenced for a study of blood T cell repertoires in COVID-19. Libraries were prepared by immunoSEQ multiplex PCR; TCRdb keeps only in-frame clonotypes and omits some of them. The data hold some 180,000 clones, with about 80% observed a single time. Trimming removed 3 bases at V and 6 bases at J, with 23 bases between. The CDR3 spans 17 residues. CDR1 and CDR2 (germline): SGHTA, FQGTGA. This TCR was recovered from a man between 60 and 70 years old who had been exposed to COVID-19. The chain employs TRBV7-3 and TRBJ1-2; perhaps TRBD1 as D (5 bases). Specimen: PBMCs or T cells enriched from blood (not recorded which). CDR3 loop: CASSFIGIAGILHGYTF. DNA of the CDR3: TGTGCCAGCAGCTTTATCGGTATCGCAGGGATACTTCATGGCTACACCTTC. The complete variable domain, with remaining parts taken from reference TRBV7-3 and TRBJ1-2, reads GAGVSQTPSNKVTEKGKYVELRCDPISGHTALYWYRQSLGQGPEFLIYFQGTGAADDSGLPNDRFFAVRPEGSVSTLKIQRTERGDSAVYLCASSFIGIAGILHGYTFGSGTRLTVV.